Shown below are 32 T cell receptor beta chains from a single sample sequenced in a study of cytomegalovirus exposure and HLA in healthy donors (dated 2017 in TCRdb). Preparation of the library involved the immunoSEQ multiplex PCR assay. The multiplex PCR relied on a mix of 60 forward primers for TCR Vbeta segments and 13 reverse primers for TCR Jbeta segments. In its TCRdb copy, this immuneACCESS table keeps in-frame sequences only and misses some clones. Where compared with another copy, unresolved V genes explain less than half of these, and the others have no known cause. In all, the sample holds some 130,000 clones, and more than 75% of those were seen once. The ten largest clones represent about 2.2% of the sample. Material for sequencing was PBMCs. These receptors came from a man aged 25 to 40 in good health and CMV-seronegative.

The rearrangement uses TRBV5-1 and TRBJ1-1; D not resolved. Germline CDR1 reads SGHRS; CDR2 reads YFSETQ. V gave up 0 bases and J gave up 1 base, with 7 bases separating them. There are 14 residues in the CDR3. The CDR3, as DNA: TGCGCCAGCAGCTTGGATTCAGGGAACACTGAAGCTTTCTTT. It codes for CASSLDSGNTEAFF.

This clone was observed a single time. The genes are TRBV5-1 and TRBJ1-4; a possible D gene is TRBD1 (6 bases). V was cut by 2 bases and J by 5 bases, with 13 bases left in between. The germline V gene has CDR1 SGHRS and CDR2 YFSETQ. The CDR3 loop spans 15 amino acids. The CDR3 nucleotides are TGCGCCAGCAGCTTAGGGACAAGCTCGAATGAAAAACTGTTTTTT. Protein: CASSLGTSSNEKLFF.

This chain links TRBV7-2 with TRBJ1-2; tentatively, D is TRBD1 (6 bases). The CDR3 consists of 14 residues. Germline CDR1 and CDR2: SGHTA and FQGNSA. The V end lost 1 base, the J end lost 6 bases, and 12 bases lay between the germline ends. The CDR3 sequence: CASSLGSGGDGYTF. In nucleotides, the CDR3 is TGTGCCAGCAGCTTAGGAAGCGGGGGCGATGGCTACACCTTC. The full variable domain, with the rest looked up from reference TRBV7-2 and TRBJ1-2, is GAGVSQSPSNKVTEKGKDVELRCDPISGHTALYWYRQSLGQGLEFLIYFQGNSAPDKSGLPSDRFSAERTGGSVSTLTIQRTQQEDSAVYLCASSLGSGGDGYTFGSGTRLTVV.

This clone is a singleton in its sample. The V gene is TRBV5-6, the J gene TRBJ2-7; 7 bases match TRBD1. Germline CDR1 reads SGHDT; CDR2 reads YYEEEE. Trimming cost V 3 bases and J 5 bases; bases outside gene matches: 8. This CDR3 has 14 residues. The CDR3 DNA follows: TGTGCCAGCAGCTCAGGACAGGCGATCCACGAGCAGTACTTC. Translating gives CASSSGQAIHEQYF.

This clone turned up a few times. Here the CDR3 DNA reads TGTGCCTGGAGTGTACAGGTCAACACTGAAGCTTTCTTT. This gives the protein CAWSVQVNTEAFF. The chain carries TRBV30 and TRBJ1-1; maybe TRBD1 (5 bases). Looked up from germline, CDR1 is GTSNPN and CDR2 is SVGIG (reference sequence). V was trimmed by 0 bases and J by 2 bases, leaving 7 bases between them. CDR3 length: 13 residues.

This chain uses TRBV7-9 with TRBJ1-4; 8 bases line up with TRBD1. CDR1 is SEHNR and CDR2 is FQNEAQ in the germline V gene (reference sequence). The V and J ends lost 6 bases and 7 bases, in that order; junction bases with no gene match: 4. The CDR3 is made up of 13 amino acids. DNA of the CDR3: TGTGCCAGCAGGGGCAGGGGGCGTGAAAAACTGTTTTTT. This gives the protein CASRGRGREKLFF.

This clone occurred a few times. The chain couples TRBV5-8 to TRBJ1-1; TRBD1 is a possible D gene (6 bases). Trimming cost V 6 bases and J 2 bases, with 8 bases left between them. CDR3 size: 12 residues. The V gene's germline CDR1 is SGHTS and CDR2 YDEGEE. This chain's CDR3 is CASIGTNTEAFF. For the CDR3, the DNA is TGTGCCAGCATCGGGACAAACACTGAAGCTTTCTTT.

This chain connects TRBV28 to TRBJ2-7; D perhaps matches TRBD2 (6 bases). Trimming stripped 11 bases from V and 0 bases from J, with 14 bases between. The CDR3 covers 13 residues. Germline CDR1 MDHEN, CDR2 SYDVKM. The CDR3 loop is CALGRGNSYEQYF. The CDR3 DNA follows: TGTGCCTTAGGTCGGGGGAACTCCTACGAGCAGTACTTC.

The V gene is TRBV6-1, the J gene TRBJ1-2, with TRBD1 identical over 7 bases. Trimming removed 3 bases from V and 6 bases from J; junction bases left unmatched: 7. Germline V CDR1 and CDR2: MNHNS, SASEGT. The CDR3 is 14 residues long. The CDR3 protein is CASSELGGSDGYTF. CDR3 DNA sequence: TGTGCCAGCAGTGAGTTAGGGGGCAGTGATGGCTACACCTTC.

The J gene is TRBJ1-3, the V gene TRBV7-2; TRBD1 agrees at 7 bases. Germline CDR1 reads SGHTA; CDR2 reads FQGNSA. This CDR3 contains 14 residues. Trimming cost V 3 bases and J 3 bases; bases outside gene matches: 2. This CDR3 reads CASSLNRGGNTIYF. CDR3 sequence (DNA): TGTGCCAGCAGCTTGAACAGGGGTGGAAACACCATATATTTT.

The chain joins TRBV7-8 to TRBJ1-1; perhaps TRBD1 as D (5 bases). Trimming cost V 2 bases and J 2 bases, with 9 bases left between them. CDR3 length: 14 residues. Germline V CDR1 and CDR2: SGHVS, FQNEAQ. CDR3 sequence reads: CASSLWGENTEAFF. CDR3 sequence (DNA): TGTGCCAGCAGCTTATGGGGGGAAAACACTGAAGCTTTCTTT.

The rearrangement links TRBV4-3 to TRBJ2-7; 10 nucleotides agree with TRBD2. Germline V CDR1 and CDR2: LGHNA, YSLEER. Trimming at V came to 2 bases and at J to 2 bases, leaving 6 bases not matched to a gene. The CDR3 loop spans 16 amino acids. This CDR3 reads CASSQLAGGGAYEQYF. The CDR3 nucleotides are TGCGCCAGCAGCCAATTAGCGGGAGGAGGGGCCTACGAGCAGTACTTC.

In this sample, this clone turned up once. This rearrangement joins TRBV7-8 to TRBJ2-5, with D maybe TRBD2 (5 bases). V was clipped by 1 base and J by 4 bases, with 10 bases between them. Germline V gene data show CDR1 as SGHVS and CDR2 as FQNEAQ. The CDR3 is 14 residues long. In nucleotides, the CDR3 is TGTGCCAGCAGCTTAGGTGGGAGCGGAGAGACCCAGTACTTC. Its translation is CASSLGGSGETQYF.

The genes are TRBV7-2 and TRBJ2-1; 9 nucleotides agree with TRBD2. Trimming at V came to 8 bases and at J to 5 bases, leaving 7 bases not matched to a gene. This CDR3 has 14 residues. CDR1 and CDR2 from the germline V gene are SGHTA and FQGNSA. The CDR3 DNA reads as TGTGCCAGCTTAAGGACTAGCGACCACAATGAGCAGTTCTTC. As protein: CASLRTSDHNEQFF.

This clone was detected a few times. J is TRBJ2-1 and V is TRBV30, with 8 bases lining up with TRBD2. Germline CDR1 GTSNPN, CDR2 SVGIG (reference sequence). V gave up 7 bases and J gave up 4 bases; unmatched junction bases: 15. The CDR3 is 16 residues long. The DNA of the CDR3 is TGTGCCTACCTTCTCCTAGCGGGCTCTACTTACAATGAGCAGTTCTTC. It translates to CAYLLLAGSTYNEQFF. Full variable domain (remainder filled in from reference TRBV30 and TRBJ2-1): SQTIHQWPATLVQPVGSPLSLECTVEGTSNPNLYWYRQAAGRGLQLLFYSVGIGQISSEVPQNLSASRPQDRQFILSSKKLLLSDSGFYLCAYLLLAGSTYNEQFFGPGTRLTVL.

CDR3 sequence reads: CASSEGLAGGLGEQYF. For the CDR3, the DNA is TGTGCCAGCAGCGAGGGATTAGCGGGAGGTTTGGGGGAGCAGTACTTC. The chain couples TRBV9 to TRBJ2-7; 10 bases fit TRBD2. V was clipped by 3 bases and J by 7 bases; unmatched bases: 13. The germline V gene has CDR1 SGDLS and CDR2 YYNGEE. This CDR3 region has 16 residues.

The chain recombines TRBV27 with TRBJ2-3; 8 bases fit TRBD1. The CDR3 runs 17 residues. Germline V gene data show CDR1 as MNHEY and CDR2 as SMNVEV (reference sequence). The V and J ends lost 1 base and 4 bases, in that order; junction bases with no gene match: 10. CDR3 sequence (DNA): TGTGCCAGCAGTTTATTGGGGGACAGGCCGTGGGCAGATACGCAGTATTTT. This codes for CASSLLGDRPWADTQYF.

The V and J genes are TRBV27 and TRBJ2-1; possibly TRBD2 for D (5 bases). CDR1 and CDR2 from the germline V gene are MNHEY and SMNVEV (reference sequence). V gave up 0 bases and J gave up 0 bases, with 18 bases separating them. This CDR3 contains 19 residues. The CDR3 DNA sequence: TGTGCCAGCAGTTTATCCGGGTTTTTTGCGGGCCTCTCCTACAATGAGCAGTTCTTC. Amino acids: CASSLSGFFAGLSYNEQFF.

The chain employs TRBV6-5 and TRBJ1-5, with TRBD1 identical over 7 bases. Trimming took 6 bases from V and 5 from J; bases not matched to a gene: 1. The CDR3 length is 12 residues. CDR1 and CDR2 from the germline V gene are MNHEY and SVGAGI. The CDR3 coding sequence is TGTGCCAGCAGGCAGGGGGATCAGCCCCAGCATTTT. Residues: CASRQGDQPQHF.

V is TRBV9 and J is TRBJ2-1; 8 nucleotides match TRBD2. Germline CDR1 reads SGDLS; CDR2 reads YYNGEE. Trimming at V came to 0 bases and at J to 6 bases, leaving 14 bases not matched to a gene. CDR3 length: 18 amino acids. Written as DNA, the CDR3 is TGTGCCAGCAGCGTAGTGTGGCAGGCAGGACTAGCAGGCAATGAGCAGTTCTTC. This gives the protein CASSVVWQAGLAGNEQFF.

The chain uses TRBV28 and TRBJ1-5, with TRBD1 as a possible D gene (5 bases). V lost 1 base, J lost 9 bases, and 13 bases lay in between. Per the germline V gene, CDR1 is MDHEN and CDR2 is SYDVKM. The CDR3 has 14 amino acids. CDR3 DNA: TGTGCCAGCAGTTTATTTTCCGGGGGACGGCCCCAGCATTTT. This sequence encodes CASSLFSGGRPQHF. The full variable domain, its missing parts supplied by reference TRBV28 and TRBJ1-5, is DVKVTQSSRYLVKRTGEKVFLECVQDMDHENMFWYRQDPGLGLRLIYFSYDVKMKEKGDIPEGYSVSREKKERFSLILESASTNQTSMYLCASSLFSGGRPQHFGDGTRLSIL.

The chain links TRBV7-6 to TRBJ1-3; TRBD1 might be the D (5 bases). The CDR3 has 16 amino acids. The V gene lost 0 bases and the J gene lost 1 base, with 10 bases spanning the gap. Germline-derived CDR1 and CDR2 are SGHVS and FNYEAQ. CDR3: CASSLAIGTSGNTIYF. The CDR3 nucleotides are TGTGCCAGCAGCTTAGCGATTGGGACTTCTGGAAACACCATATATTTT.

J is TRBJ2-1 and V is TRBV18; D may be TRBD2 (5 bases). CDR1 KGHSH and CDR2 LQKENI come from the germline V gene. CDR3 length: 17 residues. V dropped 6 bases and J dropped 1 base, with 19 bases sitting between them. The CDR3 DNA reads TGTGCCAGCTCCCCTCCTATTGGCGGGTCGTCCTACAATGAGCAGTTCTTC. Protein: CASSPPIGGSSYNEQFF.

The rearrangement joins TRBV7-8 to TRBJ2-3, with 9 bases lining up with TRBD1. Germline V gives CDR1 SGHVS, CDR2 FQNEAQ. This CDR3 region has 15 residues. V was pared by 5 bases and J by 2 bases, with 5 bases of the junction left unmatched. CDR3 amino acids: CASSLRTGVTDTQYF. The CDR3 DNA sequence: TGTGCCAGCAGCCTACGGACAGGGGTCACAGATACGCAGTATTTT.

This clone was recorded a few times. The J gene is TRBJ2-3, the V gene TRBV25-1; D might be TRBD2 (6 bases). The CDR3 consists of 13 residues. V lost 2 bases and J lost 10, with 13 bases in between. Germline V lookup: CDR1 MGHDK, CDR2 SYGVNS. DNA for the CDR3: TGTGCCAGCAGTGAAGTACTAGCCGGCTCGCAGTATTTT. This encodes CASSEVLAGSQYF.

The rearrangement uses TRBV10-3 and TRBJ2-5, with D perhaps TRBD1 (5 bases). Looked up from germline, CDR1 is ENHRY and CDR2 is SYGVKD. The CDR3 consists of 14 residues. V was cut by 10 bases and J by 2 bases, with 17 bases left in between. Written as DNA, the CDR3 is TGTGCCACCCAGGCGCGACAGAGTCAAGAGACCCAGTACTTC. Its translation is CATQARQSQETQYF.

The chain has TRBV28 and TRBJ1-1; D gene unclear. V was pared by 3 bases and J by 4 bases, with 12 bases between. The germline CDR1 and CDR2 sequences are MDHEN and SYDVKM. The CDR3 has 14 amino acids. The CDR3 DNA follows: TGTGCCAGCAGTTTCGGAGGGTTGTCCACTGAAGCTTTCTTT. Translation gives CASSFGGLSTEAFF.

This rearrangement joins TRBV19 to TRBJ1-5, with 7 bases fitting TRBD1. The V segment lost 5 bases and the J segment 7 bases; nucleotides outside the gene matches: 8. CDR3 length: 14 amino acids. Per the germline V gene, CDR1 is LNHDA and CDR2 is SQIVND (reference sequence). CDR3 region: CASSDRDFRQPQHF. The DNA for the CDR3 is TGTGCCAGTAGTGACAGGGATTTTCGGCAGCCCCAGCATTTT.

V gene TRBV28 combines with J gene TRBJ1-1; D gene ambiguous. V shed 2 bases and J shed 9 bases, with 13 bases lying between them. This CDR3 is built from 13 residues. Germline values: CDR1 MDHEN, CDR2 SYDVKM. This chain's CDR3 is CASSLPLRGQAFF. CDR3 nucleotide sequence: TGTGCCAGCAGTTTACCCCTCCGAGGGCAAGCTTTCTTT.

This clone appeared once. CDR3 protein: CASSADPSGRAQYF. The CDR3 DNA sequence: TGTGCCAGCAGTGCCGACCCTAGCGGGAGGGCCCAGTACTTC. The chain employs TRBV2 and TRBJ2-5, with TRBD2 matching 12 bases. Germline CDR1 reads SNHLY; CDR2 reads FYNNEI. V shed 4 bases and J 9 bases; nucleotides not matched to a gene: 6. This CDR3 region has 14 residues.

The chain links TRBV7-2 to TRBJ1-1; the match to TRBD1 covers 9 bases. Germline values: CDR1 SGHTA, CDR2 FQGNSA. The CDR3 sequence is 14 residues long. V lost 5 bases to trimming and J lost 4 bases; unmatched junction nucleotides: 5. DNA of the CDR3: TGTGCCAGCAGCATACAGGGGGCGGGCACTGAAGCTTTCTTT. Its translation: CASSIQGAGTEAFF.

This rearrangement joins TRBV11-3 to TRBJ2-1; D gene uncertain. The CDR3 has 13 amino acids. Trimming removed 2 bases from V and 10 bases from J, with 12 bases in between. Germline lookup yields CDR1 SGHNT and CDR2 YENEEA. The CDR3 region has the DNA TGTGCCAGCAGCTTACTGCGGTACGGGGAGCAGTTCTTC. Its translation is CASSLLRYGEQFF.